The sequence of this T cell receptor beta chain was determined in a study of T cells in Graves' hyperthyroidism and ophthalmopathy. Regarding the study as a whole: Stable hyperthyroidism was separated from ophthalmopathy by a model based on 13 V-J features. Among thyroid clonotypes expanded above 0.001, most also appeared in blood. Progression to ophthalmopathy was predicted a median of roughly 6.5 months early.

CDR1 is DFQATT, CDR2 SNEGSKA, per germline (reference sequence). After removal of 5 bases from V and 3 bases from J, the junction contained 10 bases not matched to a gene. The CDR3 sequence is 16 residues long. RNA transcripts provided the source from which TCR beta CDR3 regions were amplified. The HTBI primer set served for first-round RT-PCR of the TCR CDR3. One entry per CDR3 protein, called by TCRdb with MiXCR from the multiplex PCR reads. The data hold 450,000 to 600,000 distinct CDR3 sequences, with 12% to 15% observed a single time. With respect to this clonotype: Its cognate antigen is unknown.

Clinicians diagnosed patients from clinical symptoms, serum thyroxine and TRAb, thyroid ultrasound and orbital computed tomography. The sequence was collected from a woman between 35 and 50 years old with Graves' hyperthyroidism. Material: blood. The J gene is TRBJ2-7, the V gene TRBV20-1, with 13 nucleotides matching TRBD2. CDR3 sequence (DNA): TGCAGTGCTGGGACTAGCGGGATGGGCCTCAACTACGAGCAGTACTTC. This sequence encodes CSAGTSGMGLNYEQYF.